These T cell receptor beta chains were read from a single sample in a study of blood T cell repertoires in COVID-19. Produced via immunoSEQ multiplex PCR; TCRdb's table is partial and in-frame only. This sample has roughly 48,000 clones; roughly 77% occur once, and the top ten carry around 20%. Sequencing used peripheral blood. Receptor source: a human donor with active or convalescent COVID-19. The donor label of this sample is uncertain. Each CDR3 is given with its conserved first and last residue. The order of the fields is J gene, V gene, clone size, CDR3 length, D gene, CDR3 protein, CDR3 DNA. D genes are given only for firm matches. Clone size, where shown, is once, few, many, or a class for clones that have expanded.

TRBJ1-1 | TRBV5-3 | . | 22 | TRBD1 | CARSHGQGKITLSFRRNTEAFF | TGTGCCAGAAGCCATGGACAGGGGAAGATAACACTAAGCTTTCGACGAAACACTGAAGCTTTCTTT
TRBJ2-7 | TRBV6-5 | once | 14 | TRBD2 | CASSRAGLSYEQYF | TGTGCCAGCAGCCGAGCGGGGCTGTCCTACGAGCAGTACTTC
TRBJ1-2 | TRBV7-9 | . | 13 | . | CASSLAGAGGYTF | TGTGCCAGCAGCTTAGCAGGGGCAGGAGGCTACACCTTC
TRBJ1-4 | TRBV2 | . | 13 | . | CASRRDMAEKLFF | TGTGCCAGCCGCCGGGACATGGCGGAAAAACTGTTTTTT
TRBJ1-4 | TRBV30 | . | 14 | . | CAWTPGTTNEKLFF | TGTGCCTGGACCCCCGGGACAACTAATGAAAAACTGTTTTTT
TRBJ1-5 | TRBV21-1 | . | 15 | . | CASSNRGGGNQPQHF | TGTGCCAGCAGCAATAGAGGGGGCGGCAATCAGCCCCAGCATTTT
TRBJ2-1 | TRBV7-2 | few | 18 | TRBD2 | CASSLQASGGGSYNEQFF | TGTGCCAGCAGCTTGCAGGCTAGCGGGGGGGGGTCCTACAATGAGCAGTTCTTC
TRBJ1-3 | TRBV13 | . | 20 | TRBD1 | CASSFRSDRGTFYSGNTIYF | TGTGCCAGCAGCTTTAGATCTGACAGGGGAACCTTTTACTCTGGAAACACCATATATTTT
TRBJ2-3 | TRBV28 | . | 16 | . | CASSPSPQGVTDTQYF | TGTGCCAGCAGCCCCAGTCCGCAGGGTGTGACAGATACGCAGTATTTT
TRBJ2-7 | TRBV5-5 | few | 15 | . | CASSWGNRVGFEQYF | TGTGCCAGCAGCTGGGGGAACAGGGTAGGCTTCGAGCAGTACTTC
TRBJ1-6 | TRBV4-3 | . | 15 | . | CASSQRAFGETPLHF | TGCGCCAGCAGCCAACGAGCGTTTGGGGAGACACCCCTCCACTTT
TRBJ2-1 | TRBV2 | once | 17 | TRBD2 | CASSELLAGGPGNEQFF | TGTGCCAGCAGTGAATTGCTAGCGGGAGGGCCAGGGAATGAGCAGTTCTTC
TRBJ1-1 | TRBV27 | . | 14 | TRBD1 | CASSLEGARTEAFF | TGTGCCAGCAGTTTAGAGGGGGCGCGCACTGAAGCTTTCTTT
TRBJ1-1 | TRBV5-1 | . | 16 | TRBD1 | CASRRDSSLVNTEAFF | TGCGCCAGCAGACGGGACAGCTCCCTTGTGAACACTGAAGCTTTCTTT
TRBJ2-7 | TRBV12-2 | . | 14 | . | CASRLGRGTYEQYF | TGTGCAAGTCGCTTAGGGAGGGGTACCTACGAGCAGTACTTC
TRBJ1-1 | TRBV5-5 | . | 15 | . | CASSIFGRGATEAFF | TGTGCCAGCAGTATTTTCGGTCGCGGAGCCACTGAAGCTTTCTTT
TRBJ1-4 | TRBV29-1 | . | 13 | . | CSGQDSPREKLFF | TGCAGCGGTCAGGACAGCCCAAGGGAAAAACTGTTTTTT
TRBJ2-1 | TRBV6-2/TRBV6-3 | few | 17 | TRBD2 | CASSYSGLAVDYNEQFF | TGTGCCAGCAGTTACTCGGGACTAGCGGTCGATTACAATGAGCAGTTCTTC
TRBJ2-7 | TRBV28 | once | 14 | . | CASSYGRASYEQYF | TGTGCCAGCAGTTACGGCAGGGCCTCCTACGAGCAGTACTTC
TRBJ2-1 | TRBV7-9 | few | 15 | TRBD1 | CASSYGQGAGNEQFF | TGTGCCAGCAGCTACGGACAGGGGGCGGGCAATGAGCAGTTCTTC
TRBJ2-5 | TRBV21-1 | once | 17 | . | CASTPKRSGRRQETQYF | TGTGCCAGCACCCCAAAAAGGTCTGGGCGCCGCCAAGAGACCCAGTACTTC
TRBJ1-4 | TRBV4-2 | . | 15 | . | CASSQGHGPNEKLFF | TGTGCCAGCAGCCAAGGTCACGGTCCCAATGAAAAACTGTTTTTT
TRBJ2-2 | TRBV21-1 | . | 15 | . | CASSKVAGTAGELFF | TGTGCCAGCAGCAAGGTCGCGGGAACGGCCGGGGAGCTGTTTTTT
TRBJ2-7 | TRBV3-1/TRBV3-2 | . | 15 | TRBD1 | CASSQATGGLYEQYF | TGTGCCAGCAGCCAAGCTACAGGGGGGCTATACGAGCAGTACTTC
TRBJ2-7 | TRBV5-4 | . | 17 | TRBD1 | CAGSGTGGDLRIYEQYF | TGTGCCGGTTCCGGGACAGGGGGCGACTTACGTATCTACGAGCAGTACTTC
TRBJ2-2 | TRBV5-4 | . | 12 | . | CASSFRAGELFF | TGTGCCAGCAGCTTTCGGGCCGGGGAGCTGTTTTTT
TRBJ2-7 | TRBV21-1 | . | 15 | . | CASTDVQGLAYEQYF | TGTGCCAGCACTGACGTACAGGGGTTAGCCTACGAGCAGTACTTC
TRBJ1-6 | TRBV5-4 | . | 14 | . | CASSFGLDNSPLHF | TGTGCCAGCAGCTTTGGCCTGGATAATTCACCCCTCCACTTT
TRBJ1-5 | TRBV28 | . | 15 | . | CASSSPGGSNQPQHF | TGTGCCAGCAGTTCGCCGGGGGGAAGCAATCAGCCCCAGCATTTT